This TCR beta chain stems from a study of post-analysis software for immune sequencing data. The TCR beta cDNA libraries carried unique molecular identifiers. The T cell input of roughly 0.95 to 11 million gave about 500,000 cDNA molecules. TCRdb itself ran the PCR reads through MiXCR, one entry per CDR3 protein. The sample includes roughly 800,000 distinct CDR3 sequences, about 53% seen only once; the top ten take 4.6%. About this clonotype: What it binds is unknown.

Findings and caveats of the study: Included in a set of roughly five TRBV segments more frequent in patients than controls were TRBV5-6, TRBV5-1 and TRBV20-1.

CDR3 length equals 15 residues. CDR1 and CDR2 from the germline V gene are SQVTM and ANQGSEA. V shed 4 bases and J 0 bases; nucleotides not matched to a gene: 3. The chain combines TRBV29-1 with TRBJ2-1; 10 bases agree with TRBD2. The sequencing sample was made of blood. This receptor was taken from a girl aged 10-17 years with multiple sclerosis. DNA for the CDR3: TGCAGCGTTGCATCTAGCGGGAGCTCCTACAATGAGCAGTTCTTC. Translation gives CSVASSGSSYNEQFF.